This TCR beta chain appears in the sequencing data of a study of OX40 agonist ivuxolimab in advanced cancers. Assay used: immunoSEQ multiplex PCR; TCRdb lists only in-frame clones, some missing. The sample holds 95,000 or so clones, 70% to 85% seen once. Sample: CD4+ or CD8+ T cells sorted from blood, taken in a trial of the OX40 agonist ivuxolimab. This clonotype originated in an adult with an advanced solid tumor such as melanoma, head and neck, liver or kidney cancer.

The CDR3 coding sequence is TGTGCCAGCAGCTTAAGGGGGAGGCCCCTCCACTTT. This translates into CASSLRGRPLHF. The genes are TRBV7-2 and TRBJ1-6; perhaps TRBD1 as D (6 bases). Trimming shortened V by 2 bases and J by 13 bases, and 9 bases separated the two germline ends. The CDR3 is made up of 12 amino acids. CDR1 and CDR2 from the germline V gene are SGHTA and FQGNSA.